This T cell receptor (beta chain) was recovered during a study of T cell changes during pregnancy in multiple sclerosis. Germline V gene sequence: CDR1 MNHNS, CDR2 SASEGT. The CDR3 consists of 13 residues. After removal of 6 bases from V and 3 bases from J, the junction contained 5 bases not matched to a gene. Only in-frame clones appear in the TCRdb table, and some are missing; sequencing was by immunoSEQ multiplex PCR. The table has tens of thousands of clones, 90% to 95% seen once; the top ten hold roughly 1.5%. Sample: peripheral blood, taken after pregnancy. This TCR was recovered from a female donor with multiple sclerosis, enrolled in a pregnancy study. The chain carries TRBV6-1 and TRBJ2-7, with 7 nucleotides matching TRBD1. The CDR3 coding sequence is TGTGCCAGCAGGAATACAGGGGACTACGAGCAGTACTTC. It translates to CASRNTGDYEQYF.